The source of this T cell receptor (beta chain) is a study of identical twins. After template switching added a universal primer site, the resulting cDNA carried unique molecular identifiers. Each CDR3 protein is one row after TCRdb ran MiXCR on the 5' RACE reads. The table has around 650,000 distinct CDR3 sequences, under 8.5% seen once. General study results and limits: Models, which agreed with sharing between unrelated individuals, nonetheless underestimated the out-of-frame TCR alpha sharing seen in monozygotic twins. Sequences that were out-of-frame, alpha and twin-shared displayed an excess of low generation probability.

A word on this clonotype: Its antigen is as yet unknown.

The CDR3 extends over 15 amino acids. Germline CDR1 and CDR2: SGHRS and YFSETQ. Trimming left V 0 bases short and J 3 bases short, with 12 bases between. These same data were also listed under a study on yellow fever vaccine responses in identical twins. That source reports: Twins showed a vaccine T cell response that reportedly seemed partly convergent, partly personalized.

Material: PBMCs. The J gene is TRBJ1-2, the V gene TRBV5-1, with a tentative D call TRBD1 (6 bases). This clonotype originated in a woman younger than 30 in good health. The CDR3 nucleotides read TGCGCCAGCAGCTTGGTCCTGGGGGCGGACTATGGCTACACCTTC. Amino acid sequence: CASSLVLGADYGYTF.